These T cell receptor beta chains were read from a single sample in a study of T cells in tumors after PD-1 blockade. Sequenced by immunoSEQ multiplex PCR; TCRdb stores in-frame clones only, minus some. Among 45,000 to 60,000 clones listed, roughly 80% were seen once. The sequencing used PBMCs, collected before anti-PD-1 therapy. The receptors come from a human donor with advanced basal cell or squamous cell carcinoma (not recorded which). Each CDR3 is given with its conserved first and last residue. The D gene is left open where the match is weak. Clone size is stated in some rows and not others, as once, few, many or a class when expanded.

J gene	D gene	clone size	V gene	CDR3 DNA	CDR3 protein
TRBJ2-1	TRBD2	.	TRBV29-1	TGCAGCGTTGTCCGACTAGCGGGGGAAAATGAGCAGTTCTTC	CSVVRLAGENEQFF
TRBJ1-2	TRBD1	few	TRBV16	TGTGCCAGCAGCCGAGGCGGGGACAGGAACTATGGCTACACCTTC	CASSRGGDRNYGYTF
TRBJ2-3	.	.	TRBV7-2	TGTGCCAGCAGCTTATCGGCGGGCCATGGCACAGATACGCAGTATTTT	CASSLSAGHGTDTQYF
TRBJ2-2	.	medium-sized	TRBV7-9	TGTGCCAGCAGAACCGGGGAGCTGTTTTTT	CASRTGELFF
TRBJ2-7	TRBD1	once	TRBV6-5	TGTGCCAGCAGTTTCGGACAGGGTGGGTCCTACGAGCAGTACTTC	CASSFGQGGSYEQYF
TRBJ2-2	.	once	TRBV14	TGTGCCAGCAGCCTCACGAACACCGGGGAGCTGTTTTTT	CASSLTNTGELFF
TRBJ2-5	TRBD1	.	TRBV3-1/TRBV3-2	TGTGCCAGCAGCCACGAAAGGACAGGGTGGAAGACCCAGTACTTC	CASSHERTGWKTQYF
TRBJ2-3	.	.	TRBV7-2	TGTGCCAGTTCTGGAGGCGGCACAGATACGCAGTATTTT	CASSGGGTDTQYF
TRBJ2-7	TRBD1	.	TRBV2	TGTGCCAGCTCGTTGCGACAGGGCTACGAGCAGTACTTC	CASSLRQGYEQYF
TRBJ2-5	TRBD1	.	TRBV6-1	TGTGCCAGCAGTGGGGGTAGGAGGACAGGGGGACAAGAGACCCAGTACTTC	CASSGGRRTGGQETQYF
TRBJ1-1	TRBD1	.	TRBV27	TGTGCCAGCAGTCCTGCCCCAGGGGGCGGCTTGAACACTGAAGCTTTCTTT	CASSPAPGGGLNTEAFF
TRBJ2-3	.	.	TRBV29-1	TGCAGCGGGAGAGGGGGACCAGATACGCAGTATTTT	CSGRGGPDTQYF
TRBJ2-2	TRBD1	.	TRBV28	TGTGCCAGCAGTTTAATCGGACAGGCTCCCGAAAATCCGAACACCGGGGAGCTGTTTTTT	CASSLIGQAPENPNTGELFF
TRBJ2-7	TRBD2	.	TRBV7-2	TGTGCCAGCAGCTTAGGGGGGTCTAGCGGGAGGGTCCACGAGCAGTACTTC	CASSLGGSSGRVHEQYF
TRBJ2-1	.	few	TRBV6-4	TGTGCCAGCAGTGACGCGGGGGAGGGGGGTGCTGAGCAGTTCTTC	CASSDAGEGGAEQFF
TRBJ2-7	TRBD2	once	TRBV28	TGTGCCAGCCGGGGGATGGTTTATAGCGGGAGGGTTTCCTACGAGCAGTACTTC	CASRGMVYSGRVSYEQYF
TRBJ1-5	TRBD1	.	TRBV28	TGTGCCAGCAGTTTTTCCAGGACAGGGGGCAATCAGCCCCAGCATTTT	CASSFSRTGGNQPQHF
TRBJ2-7	.	.	TRBV7-2	TGTGCCAGCTTAGGCTCGGGGTTTGATGACTACGAGCAGTACTTC	CASLGSGFDDYEQYF
TRBJ1-4	.	.	TRBV7-2	TGTGCCAGCAGCTTAGCGCGATTTGGACCGACCGGCAGTGAAAAACTGTTTTTT	CASSLARFGPTGSEKLFF
TRBJ2-3	TRBD1	medium-sized	TRBV19	TGTGCCAGTAGCCCGGCGGACAGGGGCCCAGATACGCAGTATTTT	CASSPADRGPDTQYF
TRBJ1-3	.	.	TRBV29-1	TGCAGCGTTGGGGGGACCGCGGACACCATATATTTT	CSVGGTADTIYF
TRBJ2-7	.	.	TRBV18	TGTGCCAGCTCACCTCTTTTGCCAGGGGGGACCTACGAGCAGTACTTC	CASSPLLPGGTYEQYF